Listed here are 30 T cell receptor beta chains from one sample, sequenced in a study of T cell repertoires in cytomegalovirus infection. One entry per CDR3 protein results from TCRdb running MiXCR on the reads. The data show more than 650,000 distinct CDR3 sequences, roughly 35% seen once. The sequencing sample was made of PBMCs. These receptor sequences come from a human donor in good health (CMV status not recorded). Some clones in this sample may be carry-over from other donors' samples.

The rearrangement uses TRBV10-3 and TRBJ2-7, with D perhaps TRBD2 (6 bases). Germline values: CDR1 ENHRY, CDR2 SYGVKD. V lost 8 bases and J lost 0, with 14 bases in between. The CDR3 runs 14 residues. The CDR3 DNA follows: TGTGCCATCCGTCAGGACGGGAGCTCCTACGAGCAGTACTTC. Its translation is CAIRQDGSSYEQYF.

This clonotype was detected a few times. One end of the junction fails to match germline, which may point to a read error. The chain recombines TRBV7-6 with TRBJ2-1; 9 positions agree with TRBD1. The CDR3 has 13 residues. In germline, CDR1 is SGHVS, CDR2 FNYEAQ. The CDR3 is CASSLSLTGGQFF. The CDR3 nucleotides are TGTGCTAGCAGCTTAAGCCTGACAGGGGGACAGTTCTTC.

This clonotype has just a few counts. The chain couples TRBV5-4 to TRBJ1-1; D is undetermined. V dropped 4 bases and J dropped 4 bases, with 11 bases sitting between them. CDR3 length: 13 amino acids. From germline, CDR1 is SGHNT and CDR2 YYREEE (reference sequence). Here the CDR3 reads CASSLIVGTEAFF. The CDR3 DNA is TGTGCCAGCAGCCTAATTGTGGGCACTGAAGCTTTCTTT.

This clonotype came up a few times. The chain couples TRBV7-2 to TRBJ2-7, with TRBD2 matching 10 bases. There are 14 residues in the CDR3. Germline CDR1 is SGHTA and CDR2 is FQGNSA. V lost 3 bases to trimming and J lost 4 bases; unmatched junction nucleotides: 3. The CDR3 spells CASSFETSGYEQYF. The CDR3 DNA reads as TGTGCCAGCAGCTTCGAGACTAGCGGGTACGAGCAGTACTTC. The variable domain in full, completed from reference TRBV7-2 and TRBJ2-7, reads GAGVSQSPSNKVTEKGKDVELRCDPISGHTALYWYRQSLGQGLEFLIYFQGNSAPDKSGLPSDRFSAERTGGSVSTLTIQRTQQEDSAVYLCASSFETSGYEQYFGPGTRLTVT.

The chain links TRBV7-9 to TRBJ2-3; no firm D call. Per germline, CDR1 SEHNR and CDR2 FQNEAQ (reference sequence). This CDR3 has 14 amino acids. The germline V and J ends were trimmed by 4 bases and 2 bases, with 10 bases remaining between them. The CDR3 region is CASSSHRNTDTQYF. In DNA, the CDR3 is TGTGCCAGCAGCTCGCATCGGAACACAGATACGCAGTATTTT.

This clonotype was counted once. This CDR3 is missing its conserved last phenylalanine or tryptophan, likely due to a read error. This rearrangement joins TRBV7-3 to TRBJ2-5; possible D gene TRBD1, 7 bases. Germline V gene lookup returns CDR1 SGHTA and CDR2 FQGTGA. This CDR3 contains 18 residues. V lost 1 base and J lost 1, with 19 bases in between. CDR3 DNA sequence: TGTGCCAGCAGCTTAAGGCGGGCGGGGACAGCTAGCCAAGAGACCCAGTACTTA. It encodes CASSLRRAGTASQETQYL.

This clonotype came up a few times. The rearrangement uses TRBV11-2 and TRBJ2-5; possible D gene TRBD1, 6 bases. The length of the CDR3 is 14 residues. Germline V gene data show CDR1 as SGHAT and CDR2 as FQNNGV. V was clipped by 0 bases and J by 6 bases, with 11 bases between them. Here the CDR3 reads CASSLDLGGQTQYF. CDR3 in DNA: TGTGCCAGCAGCTTAGATTTAGGGGGACAGACCCAGTACTTC.

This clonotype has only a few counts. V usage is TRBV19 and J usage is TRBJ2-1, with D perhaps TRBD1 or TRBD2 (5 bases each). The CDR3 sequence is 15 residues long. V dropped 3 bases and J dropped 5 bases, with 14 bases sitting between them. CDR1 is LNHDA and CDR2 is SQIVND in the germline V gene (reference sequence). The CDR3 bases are TGTGCCAGTAGTATTCTCCCAGGGACCCACAATGAGCAGTTCTTC. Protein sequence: CASSILPGTHNEQFF.

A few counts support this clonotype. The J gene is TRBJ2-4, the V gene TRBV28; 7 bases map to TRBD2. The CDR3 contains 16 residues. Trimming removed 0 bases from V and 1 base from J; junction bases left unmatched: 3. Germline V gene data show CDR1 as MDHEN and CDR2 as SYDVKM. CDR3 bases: TGTGCCAGCAGTTTATGGGGAGGGTTGGCCAAAAACATTCAGTACTTC. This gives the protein CASSLWGGLAKNIQYF.

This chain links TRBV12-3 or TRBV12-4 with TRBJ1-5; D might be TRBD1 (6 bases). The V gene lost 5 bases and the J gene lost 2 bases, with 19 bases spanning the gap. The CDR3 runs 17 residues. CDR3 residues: CASSLLDGGGGNQPQHF. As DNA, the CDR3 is TGTGCCAGCAGTCTCCTTGATGGGGGCGGAGGCAATCAGCCCCAGCATTTT.

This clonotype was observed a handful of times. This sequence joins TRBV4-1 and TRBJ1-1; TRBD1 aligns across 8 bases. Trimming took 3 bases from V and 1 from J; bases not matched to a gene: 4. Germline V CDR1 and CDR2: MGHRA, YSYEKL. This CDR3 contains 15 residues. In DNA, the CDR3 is TGCGCCAGCAGCCAGGATGGACAGGGGAACACTGAAGCTTTCTTT. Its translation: CASSQDGQGNTEAFF.

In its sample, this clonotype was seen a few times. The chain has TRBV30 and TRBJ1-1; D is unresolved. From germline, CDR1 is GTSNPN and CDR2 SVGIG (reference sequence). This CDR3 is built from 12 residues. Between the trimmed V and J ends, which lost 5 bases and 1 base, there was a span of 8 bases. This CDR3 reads CAWGSGNTEAFF. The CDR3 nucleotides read TGTGCCTGGGGTAGCGGGAACACTGAAGCTTTCTTT.

CDR3 in amino acids: CASRLTAGNTIYF. The CDR3 DNA follows: TGTGCCAGCAGGCTGACCGCCGGGAACACCATATATTTT. The rearrangement links TRBV12-3 or TRBV12-4 to TRBJ1-3; D call uncertain. The CDR3 spans 13 residues. Trimming took off 6 bases at V and 7 bases at J, with 13 bases between the two ends.

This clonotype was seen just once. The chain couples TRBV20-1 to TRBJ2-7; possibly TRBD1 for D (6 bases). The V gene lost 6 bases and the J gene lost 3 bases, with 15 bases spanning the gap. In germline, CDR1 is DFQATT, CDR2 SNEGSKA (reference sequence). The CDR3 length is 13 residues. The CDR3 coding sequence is TGCAGTGCCGCGGACGGGACACACTACGAGCAGTACTTC. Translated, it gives CSAADGTHYEQYF.

Here the CDR3 reads CASTIPGQGAYEQYF. DNA for the CDR3: TGTGCCAGCACCATTCCGGGACAGGGGGCCTACGAGCAGTACTTC. This rearrangement joins TRBV6-2 or TRBV6-3 to TRBJ2-7, with TRBD1 matching over 11 bases. This CDR3 spans 15 amino acids. V gave up 7 bases and J gave up 2 bases; unmatched junction bases: 7. Germline assignment: CDR1 MNHEY and CDR2 SVGEGT.

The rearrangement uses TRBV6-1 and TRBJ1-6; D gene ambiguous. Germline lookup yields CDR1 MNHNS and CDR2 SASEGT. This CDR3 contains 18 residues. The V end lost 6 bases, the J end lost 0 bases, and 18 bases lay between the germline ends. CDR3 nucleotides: TGTGCCAGCAGGAGGGATGGCGGTGGGAGCTCCTATAATTCACCCCTCCACTTT. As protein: CASRRDGGGSSYNSPLHF.

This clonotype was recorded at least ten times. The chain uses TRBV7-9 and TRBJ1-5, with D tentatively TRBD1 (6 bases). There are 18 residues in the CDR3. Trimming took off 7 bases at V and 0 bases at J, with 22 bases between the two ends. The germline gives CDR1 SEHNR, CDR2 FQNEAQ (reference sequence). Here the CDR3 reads CASMGRRGREDSNQPQHF. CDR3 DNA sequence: TGTGCCAGCATGGGTAGACGGGGGCGCGAAGATAGCAATCAGCCCCAGCATTTT.

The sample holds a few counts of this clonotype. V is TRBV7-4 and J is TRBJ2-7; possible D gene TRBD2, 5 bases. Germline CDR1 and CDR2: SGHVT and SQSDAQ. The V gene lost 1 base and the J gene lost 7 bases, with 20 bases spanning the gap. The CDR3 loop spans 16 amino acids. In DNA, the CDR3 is TGTGCCAGCAGCTTAGGTTTTGGACCTTGCCGGAGGGAGCAGTACTTC. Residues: CASSLGFGPCRREQYF. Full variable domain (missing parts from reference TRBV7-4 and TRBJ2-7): GAGVSQSPRYKVAKRGRDVALRCDSISGHVTLYWYRQTLGQGSEVLTYSQSDAQRDKSGRPSGRFSAERPERSVSTLKIQRTEQGDSAVYLCASSLGFGPCRREQYFGPGTRLTVT.

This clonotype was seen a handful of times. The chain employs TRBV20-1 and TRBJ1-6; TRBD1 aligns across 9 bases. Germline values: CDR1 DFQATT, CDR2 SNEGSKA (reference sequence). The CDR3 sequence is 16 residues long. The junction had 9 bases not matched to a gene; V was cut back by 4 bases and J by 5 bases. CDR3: CSATINRGQNNSPLHF. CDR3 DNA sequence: TGCAGTGCTACCATAAACAGGGGGCAGAATAATTCACCCCTCCACTTT.

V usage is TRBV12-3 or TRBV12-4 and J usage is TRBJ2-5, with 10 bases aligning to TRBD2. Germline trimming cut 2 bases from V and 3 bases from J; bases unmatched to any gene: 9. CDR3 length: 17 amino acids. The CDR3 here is CASSLKVGAGGEETQYF. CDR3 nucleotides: TGTGCCAGCAGTTTAAAAGTGGGAGCGGGGGGGGAAGAGACCCAGTACTTC.

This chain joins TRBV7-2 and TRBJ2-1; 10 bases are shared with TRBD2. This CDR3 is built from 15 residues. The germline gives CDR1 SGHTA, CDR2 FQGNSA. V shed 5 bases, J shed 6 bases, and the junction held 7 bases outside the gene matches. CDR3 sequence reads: CASSPSSGSGNEQFF. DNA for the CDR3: TGTGCCAGCAGCCCCTCTAGCGGGAGCGGCAATGAGCAGTTCTTC.

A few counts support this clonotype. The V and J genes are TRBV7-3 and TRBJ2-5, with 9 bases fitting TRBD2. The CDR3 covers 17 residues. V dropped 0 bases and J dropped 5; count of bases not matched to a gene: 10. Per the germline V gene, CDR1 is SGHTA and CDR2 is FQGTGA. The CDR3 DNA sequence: TGTGCCAGCAGCTTAACTCGGCGGGGGGGCCGACGTGAGACCCAGTACTTC. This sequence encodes CASSLTRRGGRRETQYF.

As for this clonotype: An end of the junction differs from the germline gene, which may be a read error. Here the CDR3 reads CASILLGTKSSYEPYF. In nucleotides, the CDR3 is TGTGCCAGCATCTTATTAGGGACTAAGAGCTCCTACGAGCCGTACTTC. The rearrangement joins TRBV7-2 to TRBJ2-7, with 7 nucleotides matching TRBD2. Germline V gene lookup returns CDR1 SGHTA and CDR2 FQGNSA. The CDR3 spans 16 residues.

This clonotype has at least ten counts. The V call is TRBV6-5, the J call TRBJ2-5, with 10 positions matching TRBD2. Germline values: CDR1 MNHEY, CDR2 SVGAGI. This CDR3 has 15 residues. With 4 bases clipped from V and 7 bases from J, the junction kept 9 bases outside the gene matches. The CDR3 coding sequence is TGTGCCAGCAGTTCCACCCGGACTAGCGGCCGGACCCAGTACTTC. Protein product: CASSSTRTSGRTQYF.

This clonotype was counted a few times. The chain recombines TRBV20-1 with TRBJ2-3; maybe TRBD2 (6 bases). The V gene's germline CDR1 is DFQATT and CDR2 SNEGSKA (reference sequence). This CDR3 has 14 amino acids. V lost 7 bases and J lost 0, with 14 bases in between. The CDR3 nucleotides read TGCAGTGTGGGCGCGGGGACTAGCACAGATACGCAGTATTTT. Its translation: CSVGAGTSTDTQYF.

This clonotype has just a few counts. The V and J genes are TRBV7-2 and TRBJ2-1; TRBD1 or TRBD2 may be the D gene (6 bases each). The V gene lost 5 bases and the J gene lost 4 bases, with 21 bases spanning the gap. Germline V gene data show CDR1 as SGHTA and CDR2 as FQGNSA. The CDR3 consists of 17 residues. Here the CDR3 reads CASSPRGGPAPYNEQFF. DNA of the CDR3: TGTGCCAGCAGCCCCAGAGGGGGGCCGGCACCTTACAATGAGCAGTTCTTC. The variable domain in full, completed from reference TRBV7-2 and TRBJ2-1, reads GAGVSQSPSNKVTEKGKDVELRCDPISGHTALYWYRQSLGQGLEFLIYFQGNSAPDKSGLPSDRFSAERTGGSVSTLTIQRTQQEDSAVYLCASSPRGGPAPYNEQFFGPGTRLTVL.

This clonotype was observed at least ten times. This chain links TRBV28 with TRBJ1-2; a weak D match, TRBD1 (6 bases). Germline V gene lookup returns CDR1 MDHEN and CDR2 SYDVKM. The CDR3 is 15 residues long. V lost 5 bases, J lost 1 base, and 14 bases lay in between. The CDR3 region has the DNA TGTGCCAGCAGTAAGACAGGCCTTGGTAACTATGGCTACACCTTC. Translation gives CASSKTGLGNYGYTF.

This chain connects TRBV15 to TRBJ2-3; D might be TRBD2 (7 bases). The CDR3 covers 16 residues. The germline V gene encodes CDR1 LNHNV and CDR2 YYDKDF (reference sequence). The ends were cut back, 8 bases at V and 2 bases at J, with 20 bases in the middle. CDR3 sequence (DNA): TGTGCCACCGAGGATCCCACACGGGGGGCCACAGATACGCAGTATTTT. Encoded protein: CATEDPTRGATDTQYF.

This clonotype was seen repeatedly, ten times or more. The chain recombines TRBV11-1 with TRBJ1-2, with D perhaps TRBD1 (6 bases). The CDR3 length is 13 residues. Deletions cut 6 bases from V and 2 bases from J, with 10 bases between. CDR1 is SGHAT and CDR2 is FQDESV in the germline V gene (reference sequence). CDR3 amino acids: CASSPGANYGYTF. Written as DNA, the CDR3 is TGTGCCAGCAGTCCAGGGGCCAACTATGGCTACACCTTC.

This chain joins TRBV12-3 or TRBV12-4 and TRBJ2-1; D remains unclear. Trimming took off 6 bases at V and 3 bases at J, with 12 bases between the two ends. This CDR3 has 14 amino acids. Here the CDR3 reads CASRSSDGYNEQFF. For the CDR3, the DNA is TGTGCCAGCAGATCATCAGACGGCTACAATGAGCAGTTCTTC.